These 7 T cell receptor beta chains were sequenced from one sample in a study of response to subunit inactivated influenza vaccine (dated 2018 in TCRdb). The library relied on RT-PCR. Reads for this sample came from an Illumina HiSeq 2500. TCRdb reran the public reads through fastp at Q25 and MiXCR, keeping productive beta chains. For every CDR3 protein sequence, its rows merge into one entry that carries the most common genes and DNA. A total of under 800,000 distinct CDR3 sequences appear in this sample, over 11% of them only once. The ten largest clones take up around 7.3% of the sample. The sample consisted of PBMCs from blood, taken 14 days before vaccination. These receptors all come from a man aged 50-60 years who received an inactivated influenza vaccine. Donor details come from another sample of the same person, matched by shared clones.

J is TRBJ1-4 and V is TRBV3-1, with 7 bases fitting TRBD1. The CDR3 extends over 14 amino acids. The junction had 3 bases not matched to a gene; V was cut back by 3 bases and J by 5 bases. Germline assignment: CDR1 LGHDT and CDR2 YNNKEL (reference sequence). CDR3 sequence: CASSHRGRNEKLFF. The CDR3 DNA reads TGTGCCAGCAGCCACAGGGGGAGGAATGAAAAACTGTTTTTT.

This clonotype has more than one count but fewer than ten. V and J are TRBV20-1 and TRBJ2-7; D remains unclear. CDR3 size: 17 residues. Germline V gene sequence: CDR1 DFQATT, CDR2 SNEGSKA (reference sequence). V was pared by 0 bases and J by 0 bases, with 18 bases between. The CDR3 bases are TGCAGTGCTAGAGAAGAAAGTGGACCCTTGAGCTCCTACGAGCAGTACTTC. Amino acids: CSAREESGPLSSYEQYF.

V usage is TRBV9 and J usage is TRBJ2-4; D is possibly TRBD1 (5 bases). Germline V CDR1 and CDR2: SGDLS, YYNGEE. The CDR3 extends over 19 amino acids. With 0 bases removed from V and 3 bases from J, the gap between germline ends came to 22 bases. The CDR3 here is CASSVGGANKRCLKNIQYF. Written as DNA, the CDR3 is TGTGCCAGCAGCGTAGGTGGGGCGAACAAGAGGTGCCTCAAAAACATTCAGTACTTC.

This sequence joins TRBV12-3 or TRBV12-4 and TRBJ1-4; D not resolved. This CDR3 is 13 amino acids long. The ends were cut back, 7 bases at V and 7 bases at J, with 13 bases in the middle. The CDR3 region is CASTLGGSEKLFF. The CDR3 DNA sequence: TGTGCCAGCACCCTTGGAGGGAGTGAAAAACTGTTTTTT.

This clonotype showed up just a few times. The chain carries TRBV7-9 and TRBJ2-2; 8 bases are shared with TRBD1. CDR1 and CDR2 from the germline V gene are SEHNR and FQNEAQ (reference sequence). The length of the CDR3 is 14 residues. With 3 bases clipped from V and 6 bases from J, the junction kept 3 bases outside the gene matches. CDR3 in amino acids: CASSFRGQAGELFF. The CDR3 DNA follows: TGTGCCAGCAGCTTCAGGGGGCAGGCCGGGGAGCTGTTTTTT.

This clonotype has more than one count but fewer than ten. The J gene is TRBJ2-5, the V gene TRBV7-2; maybe TRBD1 (6 bases). V shed 5 bases and J shed 4 bases, with 17 bases lying between them. The CDR3 contains 15 residues. Germline lookup yields CDR1 SGHTA and CDR2 FQGNSA. In DNA form, the CDR3 reads TGTGCCAGCAGCCGCCAGACCCCAGGGGTAGAGACCCAGTACTTC. This sequence encodes CASSRQTPGVETQYF.

Notes on this clonotype: Compared with germline, one end of the junction differs, possibly owing to a read error. The chain carries TRBV6-4 and TRBJ1-2; 9 positions match TRBD1. Germline loops: CDR1 MRHNA, CDR2 SNTAGT. The CDR3 extends over 17 amino acids. The CDR3 DNA is TGTACCAGCACTACACTCCGGGACAGGGAAGCTAACTATGGCTACACCTTC. This sequence encodes CTSTTLRDREANYGYTF.